What follows are 17 T cell receptor beta chains derived from one specimen sequenced in a study of cytomegalovirus exposure and HLA in healthy donors (dated by TCRdb to about 2017). Library method: the immunoSEQ multiplex PCR assay. The multiplex PCR relied on a mix of 60 forward primers for TCR Vbeta segments and 13 reverse primers for TCR Jbeta segments. TCRdb limited this immuneACCESS table to in-frame rearrangements with V and J called. A share of clones is missing; checked studies link under half to unresolved V genes, and the rest is unexplained. Counted in this sample were 110,000 to 150,000 clones; roughly 75% of them appeared once. The ten largest clones capture 2.2% of the sample. Sequences were obtained from PBMCs. Receptor source: a man between 25 and 39 years old in good health and CMV-seronegative.

V is TRBV27 and J is TRBJ2-1, with 10 bases that match TRBD2. There are 19 residues in the CDR3. V shed 5 bases, J shed 1 base, and the junction held 14 bases outside the gene matches. Looked up from germline, CDR1 is MNHEY and CDR2 is SMNVEV (reference sequence). CDR3 bases: TGTGCCAGCAGTCGACGGACCAGGGCTAGCGGGAGTTCCTACAATGAGCAGTTCTTC. This codes for CASSRRTRASGSSYNEQFF.

The V gene is TRBV4-1, the J gene TRBJ1-2, with no clear D. The CDR3 has 15 residues. Per germline, CDR1 MGHRA and CDR2 YSYEKL. The V end was cut by 0 bases, the J end by 3 bases, with 11 bases between. CDR3 coding DNA: TGCGCCAGCAGCCAAGATCCCCCAGGCTACTATGGCTACACCTTC. It specifies CASSQDPPGYYGYTF.

As for this clone: The sample carries other DNA sequences with the same CDR3. The chain recombines TRBV7-9 with TRBJ1-4; 9 bases fit TRBD1. The V gene's germline CDR1 is SEHNR and CDR2 FQNEAQ (reference sequence). Trimming took 6 bases from V and 4 from J; bases not matched to a gene: 3. The length of the CDR3 is 14 residues. This CDR3 is CASSLGQGNEKLFF. The CDR3 bases are TGTGCCAGCAGTTTGGGACAGGGTAATGAAAAACTGTTTTTT.

The rearrangement links TRBV6-6 to TRBJ1-1, with D possibly matching TRBD1 (5 bases). The CDR3 is 13 residues long. The germline V gene has CDR1 MNHNY and CDR2 SVGAGI (reference sequence). V gave up 4 bases and J gave up 0 bases, with 6 bases separating them. In DNA, the CDR3 is TGTGCCAGCAGTTCAGGGATGAACACTGAAGCTTTCTTT. Its translation is CASSSGMNTEAFF.

The rearrangement uses TRBV28 and TRBJ1-5; 9 nucleotides match TRBD1. Germline CDR1 and CDR2: MDHEN and SYDVKM. With V trimmed by 5 bases and J by 1 base, 15 bases remained unmatched. This CDR3 has 19 amino acids. For the CDR3, the DNA is TGTGCCAGCAGTGAAACTTTCCGGGACAGGGTTAGAAGCAATCAGCCCCAGCATTTT. As protein: CASSETFRDRVRSNQPQHF. Full variable domain (remainder filled in from reference TRBV28 and TRBJ1-5): DVKVTQSSRYLVKRTGEKVFLECVQDMDHENMFWYRQDPGLGLRLIYFSYDVKMKEKGDIPEGYSVSREKKERFSLILESASTNQTSMYLCASSETFRDRVRSNQPQHFGDGTRLSIL.

This chain links TRBV14 with TRBJ2-5; no clear D. The V gene lost 3 bases and the J gene lost 8 bases, with 7 bases spanning the gap. CDR1 and CDR2 (germline): SGHDN, FVKESK. CDR3 size: 11 residues. In DNA, the CDR3 is TGTGCCAGCAGCCAGAGCCAAACCCAGTACTTC. Its translation: CASSQSQTQYF.

The chain carries TRBV2 and TRBJ1-2, with D possibly TRBD1 on 6 matching bases. This CDR3 region has 16 residues. CDR1 SNHLY and CDR2 FYNNEI come from the germline V gene. Trimming pared 5 bases from V and 4 bases from J, leaving 20 bases between. CDR3 in DNA: TGTGCCAGCAGTCCCAGACCGTCGACAGGACTCTATGGCTACACCTTC. This gives the protein CASSPRPSTGLYGYTF. Drawing the rest from reference TRBV2 and TRBJ1-2, the complete variable domain is EPEVTQTPSHQVTQMGQEVILRCVPISNHLYFYWYRQILGQKVEFLVSFYNNEISEKSEIFDDQFSVERPDGSNFTLKIRSTKLEDSAMYFCASSPRPSTGLYGYTFGSGTRLTVV.

The rearrangement links TRBV28 to TRBJ1-4; D is possibly TRBD1 (6 bases). Germline CDR1 MDHEN, CDR2 SYDVKM. Deletions cut 7 bases from V and 6 bases from J, with 18 bases between. The CDR3 is 15 amino acids. The CDR3 spells CASIGQSRSYEKLFF. The CDR3 nucleotides read TGTGCCAGCATCGGACAGTCCAGGAGTTATGAAAAACTGTTTTTT.

V usage is TRBV28 and J usage is TRBJ1-2; TRBD1 matches at 9 bases. Germline values: CDR1 MDHEN, CDR2 SYDVKM. This CDR3 has 15 residues. Trimming cost V 7 bases and J 6 bases; bases outside gene matches: 12. This chain's CDR3 is CASTSGQGFSHGYTF. The CDR3 coding sequence is TGTGCCAGCACCTCGGGACAGGGATTTTCGCATGGCTACACCTTC.

This clone has a count of ten or more. The DNA of the CDR3 is TGTGCCAGCAGTGGGGGCAGGGGTAACACTGAAGCTTTCTTT. Translating gives CASSGGRGNTEAFF. The rearrangement uses TRBV28 and TRBJ1-1; D might be TRBD1 (6 bases). CDR3 length: 14 amino acids. Germline V gene lookup returns CDR1 MDHEN and CDR2 SYDVKM. V lost 5 bases and J 2 bases, leaving 12 bases between the germline ends.

This sequence joins TRBV9 and TRBJ1-5; D is uncertain. V gave up 2 bases and J gave up 0 bases, with 6 bases separating them. There are 14 residues in the CDR3. CDR1 and CDR2 from the germline V gene are SGDLS and YYNGEE. DNA of the CDR3: TGTGCCAGCAGCGTCGGGGATAGCAATCAGCCCCAGCATTTT. Translation: CASSVGDSNQPQHF.

The chain employs TRBV11-2 and TRBJ1-5, with 9 bases that match TRBD1. CDR3 size: 14 residues. Germline loops: CDR1 SGHAT, CDR2 FQNNGV. V lost 5 bases and J lost 6; bases outside the gene matches: 5. CDR3 bases: TGTGCCAGCAGCAGGACAGGGGCGGCTCAGCCCCAGCATTTT. It specifies CASSRTGAAQPQHF.

This chain joins TRBV5-1 and TRBJ2-5; TRBD1 agrees at 10 bases. The CDR3 sequence is 15 residues long. With 6 bases clipped from V and 11 bases from J, the junction kept 16 bases outside the gene matches. Germline assignment: CDR1 SGHRS and CDR2 YFSETQ. Here the CDR3 reads CASIPGGTGVYEQYF. The DNA for the CDR3 is TGCGCCAGCATCCCTGGAGGGACAGGGGTGTATGAGCAGTACTTC.

The V and J genes are TRBV6-1 and TRBJ1-5; tentative D call: TRBD1 (6 bases). Germline lookup yields CDR1 MNHNS and CDR2 SASEGT. V lost 3 bases and J lost 1, with 19 bases in between. CDR3 length: 18 amino acids. CDR3 sequence: CASSDWRRRDISNQPQHF. The DNA for the CDR3 is TGTGCCAGCAGTGATTGGCGTCGCCGGGACATAAGCAATCAGCCCCAGCATTTT.

In this sample, this clone turned up a few times. The chain carries TRBV5-5 and TRBJ1-2, with TRBD1 matching 7 bases. V shed 4 bases and J 4 bases; nucleotides not matched to a gene: 10. Germline values: CDR1 SGHKS, CDR2 YYEKEE (reference sequence). This CDR3 spans 15 amino acids. CDR3 DNA: TGTGCCAGCAGCGCCGACAGGGTGATTGGCTATGGCTACACCTTC. Its protein is CASSADRVIGYGYTF.

V usage is TRBV4-1 and J usage is TRBJ1-2, with a possible D match to TRBD1 (6 bases). This CDR3 has 16 residues. Looked up from germline, CDR1 is MGHRA and CDR2 is YSYEKL. Trimming cost V 0 bases and J 1 base, with 12 bases left between them. CDR3: CASSQDFAGVNYGYTF. The CDR3 DNA reads TGCGCCAGCAGCCAAGATTTCGCAGGGGTTAACTATGGCTACACCTTC.

The chain joins TRBV5-1 to TRBJ1-5, with D uncertain. CDR1 and CDR2 (germline): SGHRS, YFSETQ. The V end lost 0 bases, the J end lost 8 bases, and 12 bases lay between the germline ends. The CDR3 sequence is 14 residues long. The CDR3 spells CASSLGGNKEPQHF. CDR3 coding DNA: TGCGCCAGCAGCTTGGGAGGGAATAAAGAGCCCCAGCATTTT.